This record looks at one T cell receptor (beta chain) sequence and its context. Its antigen is still unknown. The sample originates from a study of cytomegalovirus exposure and HLA in healthy donors. Study findings and constraints: Sequencing likely generated an artifact that appeared as a cluster of highly shared sequence variants.

V lost 5 bases, J lost 8 bases, and 10 bases lay in between. CDR1 is SGHVS and CDR2 is FQNEAQ in the germline V gene. This CDR3 region has 12 residues. Researchers ran the PCR with 60 Vbeta and 13 Jbeta primers. Method: immunoSEQ multiplex PCR; TCRdb's copy keeps in-frame clones and lacks some. The profile covers 150,000 or so clones, with roughly 80% appearing a single time and 1.1% to 1.5% taken by the ten largest. Sequenced input: PBMCs. The V and J genes are TRBV7-8 and TRBJ1-5; a weak D match, TRBD1 (5 bases). The receptor was isolated from a woman in her twenties or thirties in good health and CMV-seronegative. In DNA, the CDR3 is TGTGCCAGCAGCCCCCCAGGGAAGCCCCAGCATTTT. It translates to CASSPPGKPQHF.